The text below deals with one T cell receptor beta chain. What it binds is not known. Trimming shortened V by 6 bases and J by 6 bases, and 18 bases separated the two germline ends. CDR1 and CDR2 (germline): MDHEN, SYDVKM. This CDR3 has 15 residues. The data are from a study of OX40 agonist ivuxolimab in advanced cancers. The wider study: Two cutaneous melanoma patients and one hepatocellular carcinoma patient, three in all, had partial responses. Overall study results and limits: Average numbers of expanded clones were greater in CD8+ T cells than in CD4+.

Profiling relied on immunoSEQ multiplex PCR, and the TCRdb table lists in-frame clones only, not all of them. The sample lists fewer than 90,000 clones; roughly 91% were seen once. Source: CD4+ or CD8+ T cells sorted from blood, taken in a trial of the OX40 agonist ivuxolimab. The source is an adult with an advanced solid tumor such as melanoma, head and neck, liver or kidney cancer. This rearrangement joins TRBV28 to TRBJ1-5, with D hard to call. The CDR3 here is CASSSVGPRGQPQHF. In nucleotides, the CDR3 is TGTGCCAGCAGCTCAGTCGGGCCTCGTGGTCAGCCCCAGCATTTT.